The 31 T cell receptor beta chains given below trace back to one sample, sequenced in a study of T cells in Graves' hyperthyroidism and ophthalmopathy. From RNA transcripts, TCR beta CDR3 regions were amplified. A set of HTBI primers served as the primers for a first-round RT-PCR of the TCR CDR3. TCRdb re-analysed the multiplex PCR reads in MiXCR, keeping a single row per CDR3 protein. Of approximately 48,000 distinct CDR3 sequences in the sample, about half were seen once. Source material: peripheral blood or thyroid tissue (not recorded which). All receptors derive from a woman in her fifties or sixties with Graves' hyperthyroidism.

The chain joins TRBV29-1 to TRBJ2-6; 7 nucleotides align to TRBD1. Germline V CDR1 and CDR2: SQVTM, ANQGSEA. With V trimmed by 4 bases and J by 1 base, 4 bases remained unmatched. This CDR3 comprises 15 residues. CDR3 nucleotide sequence: TGCAGCGTTGGACGACAGGGTTCTGGGGCCAACGTCCTGACTTTC. The encoded protein is CSVGRQGSGANVLTF.

This clonotype was detected ten times or more. The rearrangement links TRBV30 to TRBJ1-1, with D maybe TRBD1 (6 bases). The V gene lost 3 bases and the J gene lost 2 bases, with 13 bases spanning the gap. Per germline, CDR1 GTSNPN and CDR2 SVGIG (reference sequence). The CDR3 is 14 amino acids. CDR3 sequence (DNA): TGTGCCTGGAGCCCCGGACAGAGTAACACTGAAGCTTTCTTT. Protein: CAWSPGQSNTEAFF. Supplemented by reference TRBV30 and TRBJ1-1, the full variable domain reads SQTIHQWPATLVQPVGSPLSLECTVEGTSNPNLYWYRQAAGRGLQLLFYSVGIGQISSEVPQNLSASRPQDRQFILSSKKLLLSDSGFYLCAWSPGQSNTEAFFGQGTRLTVV.

The chain is built from TRBV11-2 and TRBJ1-6; the D is unclear. In germline, CDR1 is SGHAT, CDR2 FQNNGV. This CDR3 is 15 amino acids long. The V end was cut by 2 bases, the J end by 0 bases, with 5 bases between. CDR3 amino acids: CASSLLASYNSPLHF. CDR3 DNA: TGTGCCAGCAGCTTACTCGCCTCCTATAATTCACCCCTCCACTTT.

The chain uses TRBV19 and TRBJ2-7; 8 bases fit TRBD2. With V trimmed by 5 bases and J by 5 bases, 11 bases remained unmatched. Germline V gene sequence: CDR1 LNHDA, CDR2 SQIVND (reference sequence). The CDR3 is 15 amino acids. DNA of the CDR3: TGTGCCAGTAGTCCCTCCGGGAGGGCGGGGAACGAGCAGTACTTC. Protein product: CASSPSGRAGNEQYF. Full variable domain (outside the CDR3, taken from reference TRBV19 and TRBJ2-7): DGGITQSPKYLFRKEGQNVTLSCEQNLNHDAMYWYRQDPGQGLRLIYYSQIVNDFQKGDIAEGYSVSREKKESFPLTVTSAQKNPTAFYLCASSPSGRAGNEQYFGPGTRLTVT.

The gene calls are TRBV2 and TRBJ2-7; no clear D. Trimming took 6 bases from V and 7 from J, leaving 7 bases between them. Looked up from germline, CDR1 is SNHLY and CDR2 is FYNNEI. The CDR3 spans 10 residues. The CDR3 region is CASSPWEQYF. The CDR3 coding sequence is TGTGCCAGCAGCCCCTGGGAGCAGTACTTC. Full variable domain (outside the CDR3, taken from reference TRBV2 and TRBJ2-7): EPEVTQTPSHQVTQMGQEVILRCVPISNHLYFYWYRQILGQKVEFLVSFYNNEISEKSEIFDDQFSVERPDGSNFTLKIRSTKLEDSAMYFCASSPWEQYFGPGTRLTVT.

The gene calls are TRBV12-3 or TRBV12-4 and TRBJ2-3; 7 bases match TRBD2. This CDR3 contains 14 residues. J was trimmed by 0 bases and V by 7 bases; bases with no gene match: 4. The CDR3 is CASKSGGSTDTQYF. The DNA of the CDR3 is TGTGCCAGCAAGTCGGGAGGAAGCACAGATACGCAGTATTTT.

Note on this clonotype: A much more abundant neighbour one base away suggests this may be a read error. The chain joins TRBV7-2 to TRBJ2-3; 7 nucleotides align to TRBD2. The CDR3 is made up of 14 amino acids. CDR1 and CDR2 from the germline V gene are SGHTA and FQGNSA. V lost 3 bases and J lost 5; bases outside the gene matches: 5. The CDR3 here is CASSLWGGGDTQYF. The CDR3 DNA reads as TGTGCCAGCAGCTTGTGGGGGGGGGGAGATACGCAGTATTTT.

Many counts were recorded for this clonotype. The chain links TRBV2 to TRBJ2-7; D perhaps matches TRBD2 (5 bases). Germline V gives CDR1 SNHLY, CDR2 FYNNEI. The CDR3 runs to 13 residues. V lost 1 base and J 3 bases, leaving 7 bases between the germline ends. In DNA, the CDR3 is TGTGCCAGCAGTGAAGACGGGGACTACGAGCAGTACTTC. Encoded protein: CASSEDGDYEQYF.

The V and J genes are TRBV9 and TRBJ1-2; D perhaps matches TRBD1 (5 bases). The germline CDR1 and CDR2 sequences are SGDLS and YYNGEE. This CDR3 is 13 amino acids long. Trimming pared 0 bases from V and 5 bases from J, leaving 8 bases between. Here the CDR3 reads CASSVDAGYGYTF. DNA of the CDR3: TGTGCCAGCAGCGTAGACGCAGGGTATGGCTACACCTTC.

The V and J genes are TRBV20-1 and TRBJ2-7; 14 bases match TRBD2. Germline-derived CDR1 and CDR2 are DFQATT and SNEGSKA (reference sequence). J gave up 6 bases and V 4 bases, and 17 bases lay outside the gene matches. The CDR3 has 18 residues. As DNA, the CDR3 is TGCAGTGCTATACTGACAAGGACTAGCGGGAGGCCCATGATCGAGCAGTACTTC. Protein: CSAILTRTSGRPMIEQYF.

The CDR3 sequence is CASSYSESGTEISPLHF. The DNA for the CDR3 is TGTGCCAGCAGTTACTCGGAGTCCGGGACAGAAATCTCACCCCTCCACTTT. The gene calls are TRBV6-5 and TRBJ1-6; the match to TRBD1 covers 7 bases. The CDR3 is 17 residues long. Germline V gene lookup returns CDR1 MNHEY and CDR2 SVGAGI. Trimming cost V 0 bases and J 10 bases; bases outside gene matches: 12.

This clonotype was seen ten or more times. The rearrangement joins TRBV2 to TRBJ2-5, with 8 bases lining up with TRBD1. CDR1 and CDR2 (germline): SNHLY, FYNNEI. This CDR3 has 12 residues. V dropped 10 bases and J dropped 4; count of bases not matched to a gene: 5. In DNA form, the CDR3 reads TGTGCCAAGAGGACAGGGCGAGAGACCCAGTACTTC. This sequence encodes CAKRTGRETQYF.

J is TRBJ2-6 and V is TRBV2; D is unclear. Germline values: CDR1 SNHLY, CDR2 FYNNEI. Trimming stripped 6 bases from V and 0 bases from J, with 9 bases between. This CDR3 is 15 amino acids long. CDR3 DNA: TGTGCCAGCAGCTTGGTCCACTCTGGGGCCAACGTCCTGACTTTC. As protein: CASSLVHSGANVLTF.

This clonotype has at least ten counts. The rearrangement uses TRBV7-9 and TRBJ2-5, with D perhaps TRBD2 (6 bases). The germline CDR1 and CDR2 sequences are SEHNR and FQNEAQ (reference sequence). V lost 5 bases and J 0 bases, leaving 7 bases between the germline ends. The CDR3 length is 13 residues. The CDR3 is CASSAGYQETQYF. CDR3 nucleotides: TGTGCCAGCAGCGCGGGATACCAAGAGACCCAGTACTTC.

In its sample, this clonotype was seen many times. This chain joins TRBV28 and TRBJ1-1; 10 nucleotides align to TRBD1. V lost 4 bases and J lost 6; bases outside the gene matches: 5. This CDR3 is built from 14 residues. CDR1 is MDHEN, CDR2 SYDVKM, per germline. CDR3 protein: CASSSTGGSPEAFF. The CDR3 DNA reads TGTGCCAGCAGTTCGACAGGGGGCTCTCCTGAAGCTTTCTTT. The complete variable domain, with remaining parts taken from reference TRBV28 and TRBJ1-1, reads DVKVTQSSRYLVKRTGEKVFLECVQDMDHENMFWYRQDPGLGLRLIYFSYDVKMKEKGDIPEGYSVSREKKERFSLILESASTNQTSMYLCASSSTGGSPEAFFGQGTRLTVV.

By proportion, this clonotype is medium-sized. V is TRBV7-9 and J is TRBJ2-5, with D perhaps given as TRBD1 or TRBD2 (5 bases each). Germline lookup yields CDR1 SEHNR and CDR2 FQNEAQ (reference sequence). CDR3 size: 15 residues. Between the trimmed V and J ends, which lost 5 bases and 5 bases, there was a span of 18 bases. CDR3 loop: CASSTSSGRRETQYF. DNA for the CDR3: TGTGCCAGCAGCACGTCTTCGGGACGGAGGGAGACCCAGTACTTC.

This chain connects TRBV7-9 to TRBJ1-1; 8 bases fit TRBD1. Germline V lookup: CDR1 SEHNR, CDR2 FQNEAQ (reference sequence). The trim removed 5 bases at V and 3 bases at J, leaving 5 bases unmatched. The CDR3 sequence is 14 residues long. The CDR3 here is CASSPQGADTEAFF. CDR3 nucleotides: TGTGCCAGCAGCCCCCAGGGGGCCGACACTGAAGCTTTCTTT.

The chain employs TRBV7-9 and TRBJ1-2; 7 nucleotides agree with TRBD1. With V trimmed by 1 base and J by 3 bases, 5 bases remained unmatched. The CDR3 loop spans 15 amino acids. CDR1 is SEHNR and CDR2 is FQNEAQ in the germline V gene (reference sequence). The CDR3 DNA follows: TGTGCCAGCAGCTTAGGAGGAGGGGGCGACTATGGCTACACCTTC. It yields the protein CASSLGGGGDYGYTF.

By proportion, this clonotype is medium-sized. The rearrangement links TRBV9 to TRBJ2-2, with TRBD2 matching over 10 bases. Looked up from germline, CDR1 is SGDLS and CDR2 is YYNGEE. The CDR3 spans 17 residues. Trimming at V came to 1 base and at J to 2 bases, leaving 5 bases not matched to a gene. The CDR3 is CASSVSRTSGNTGELFF. The DNA of the CDR3 is TGTGCCAGCAGCGTATCGAGGACTAGCGGAAACACCGGGGAGCTGTTTTTT.

This chain connects TRBV15 to TRBJ1-3; weak D call: TRBD1 (5 bases). Per germline, CDR1 LNHNV and CDR2 YYDKDF (reference sequence). Trimming removed 3 bases at V and 3 bases at J, with 9 bases between. The CDR3 has 14 amino acids. In DNA form, the CDR3 reads TGTGCCACCAGCAGGGCAGGGTTTGGAAACACCATATATTTT. Protein sequence: CATSRAGFGNTIYF.

Of note for this clonotype: A much larger clone lies one base from this, so it may be a read error. The genes are TRBV6-1 and TRBJ1-1, with D possibly TRBD1 on 5 matching bases. Germline CDR1 reads MNHNS; CDR2 reads SASEGT. There are 13 residues in the CDR3. With 7 bases removed from V and 14 bases from J, the gap between germline ends came to 23 bases. The chain's CDR3 is CASKATGRPEVFF. The CDR3 bases are TGTGCCAGCAAGGCAACAGGTCGTCCGGAAGTCTTCTTT.

J is TRBJ2-7 and V is TRBV7-2; 11 nucleotides match TRBD2. The CDR3 has 14 amino acids. Per the germline V gene, CDR1 is SGHTA and CDR2 is FQGNSA. Trimming at V came to 3 bases and at J to 4 bases, leaving 2 bases not matched to a gene. CDR3 loop: CASSFSGRAYEQYF. CDR3 bases: TGTGCCAGCAGCTTTAGCGGGAGGGCGTACGAGCAGTACTTC.

In this sample, this clonotype turned up once. This chain links TRBV29-1 with TRBJ2-3; D is unclear. CDR3 size: 12 residues. The germline V gene has CDR1 SQVTM and CDR2 ANQGSEA. The V end was cut by 4 bases, the J end by 3 bases, with 8 bases between. CDR3 coding DNA: TGCAGCGTTGCATTCGGGACAGATACGCAGTATTTT. This codes for CSVAFGTDTQYF.

This clonotype was detected many times. The V call is TRBV6-5, the J call TRBJ1-1; TRBD1 matches at 8 bases. Per the germline V gene, CDR1 is MNHEY and CDR2 is SVGAGI. The CDR3 totals 16 residues. Unmatched junction bases numbered 14, after V lost 6 bases and J lost 5 bases. The CDR3, as DNA: TGTGCCAGCAGCGGACAGGGTGGGGGGAGGTGGACTGAAGCTTTCTTT. Protein sequence: CASSGQGGGRWTEAFF.

The rearrangement uses TRBV10-3 and TRBJ2-7; a possible D gene is TRBD1 (6 bases). The CDR3 length is 13 residues. Between the trimmed V and J ends, which lost 6 bases and 0 bases, there was a span of 9 bases. Germline V gene sequence: CDR1 ENHRY, CDR2 SYGVKD. As DNA, the CDR3 is TGTGCCATCAGCGACAGGATCTCCTACGAGCAGTACTTC. This translates into CAISDRISYEQYF.

About this clonotype itself: The junction shows a germline mismatch at one end, possibly a read error. V gene TRBV2 combines with J gene TRBJ2-2, with 9 bases aligning to TRBD2. The V gene's germline CDR1 is SNHLY and CDR2 FYNNEI. This CDR3 comprises 13 residues. The CDR3 DNA sequence: TGTGCCAGCAGCCGCCTTGCGGGAGGGGGGCTGTTTTTT. Protein product: CASSRLAGGGLFF.

This chain connects TRBV7-2 to TRBJ1-3; D is possibly TRBD1 (6 bases). Trimming cost V 7 bases and J 1 base, with 23 bases left between them. CDR3 size: 18 residues. CDR1 is SGHTA and CDR2 is FQGNSA in the germline V gene. The CDR3 DNA reads as TGTGCCAGCAACCATATGGGGGCAGGGAGTTCTTCTGGAAACACCATATATTTT. Its protein is CASNHMGAGSSSGNTIYF.

This clonotype was detected once. The chain uses TRBV20-1 and TRBJ1-2; D not certain. Trimming removed 0 bases at V and 4 bases at J, with 15 bases between. The germline V gene has CDR1 DFQATT and CDR2 SNEGSKA (reference sequence). This CDR3 spans 15 amino acids. The chain's CDR3 is CSARDVQSSSYGYTF. Written as DNA, the CDR3 is TGCAGTGCTAGAGATGTTCAGAGTAGCTCCTATGGCTACACCTTC.

This clonotype turned up a few times. Possible read error: a much larger clone is one base away. The chain is built from TRBV20-1 and TRBJ1-5, with 8 bases fitting TRBD1. This CDR3 is built from 15 residues. Germline trimming cut 4 bases from V and 5 bases from J; bases unmatched to any gene: 10. Germline-derived CDR1 and CDR2 are DFQATT and SNEGSKA (reference sequence). The CDR3, as DNA: TGCAGTGCTATTATCAGGGGGCCGGGCGATCAGCCCCAGCATTTT. It yields the protein CSAIIRGPGDQPQHF.

The V and J genes are TRBV29-1 and TRBJ1-2; 10 nucleotides agree with TRBD1. CDR1 is SQVTM and CDR2 is ANQGSEA in the germline V gene. J gave up 6 bases and V 2 bases, and 9 bases lay outside the gene matches. This CDR3 region has 15 residues. As DNA, the CDR3 is TGCAGCGTTGAAAGGGGGACAGGGGACGGCCATGGCTACACCTTC. This encodes CSVERGTGDGHGYTF.

This clonotype has ten or more counts. The genes are TRBV5-1 and TRBJ1-6; TRBD1 agrees at 10 bases. Germline trimming cut 4 bases from V and 8 bases from J; bases unmatched to any gene: 3. The CDR3 is made up of 14 amino acids. The germline V gene encodes CDR1 SGHRS and CDR2 YFSETQ. CDR3 coding DNA: TGCGCCAGCAGCCGGGACAGGGGCGATTCACCCCTCCACTTT. As protein: CASSRDRGDSPLHF.